These 22 T cell receptor beta chains share one sample of origin, sequenced in a study of PD-1 blockade in mismatch repair-deficient tumors. Clones were read by immunoSEQ multiplex PCR, and TCRdb kept only the in-frame ones, dropping some. Of about 79,000 clones listed, roughly 80% are singletons. The source was peripheral blood, collected 44 weeks after starting pembrolizumab. These receptors all come from an adult with mismatch repair-deficient cancer.

The V gene is TRBV29-1, the J gene TRBJ2-1, with D unclear. From germline, CDR1 is SQVTM and CDR2 ANQGSEA. This CDR3 spans 12 amino acids. Between the trimmed V and J ends, which lost 0 bases and 6 bases, there was a span of 6 bases. CDR3 sequence: CSVEEFRNEQFF. The CDR3 nucleotides read TGCAGCGTTGAAGAGTTCCGCAATGAGCAGTTCTTC.

The chain recombines TRBV5-6 with TRBJ2-5, with TRBD2 matching over 9 bases. The germline CDR1 and CDR2 sequences are SGHDT and YYEEEE. The CDR3 length is 17 residues. Unmatched junction bases numbered 13, after V lost 5 bases and J lost 2 bases. CDR3 sequence: CASSPPSGTMLQETQYF. The CDR3 coding sequence is TGTGCCAGCAGTCCCCCTAGCGGGACTATGTTACAAGAGACCCAGTACTTC. The whole variable domain, filled in from reference TRBV5-6 and TRBJ2-5, reads DAGVTQSPTHLIKTRGQQVTLRCSPKSGHDTVSWYQQALGQGPQFIFQYYEEEERQRGNFPDRFSGHQFPNYSSELNVNALLLGDSALYLCASSPPSGTMLQETQYFGPGTRLLVL.

This chain connects TRBV4-2 to TRBJ2-7; TRBD1 matches at 9 bases. Germline values: CDR1 LGHNA, CDR2 YNFKEQ. Trimming cost V 6 bases and J 9 bases; bases outside gene matches: 3. This CDR3 region has 11 residues. CDR3 sequence: CASRQGAVQYF. Here the CDR3 DNA reads TGTGCCAGCAGACAGGGGGCCGTGCAGTACTTC.

The genes are TRBV4-3 and TRBJ2-1; tentatively, D is TRBD2 (6 bases). CDR1 LGHNA and CDR2 YSLEER come from the germline V gene. The CDR3 consists of 12 residues. Between the trimmed V and J ends, which lost 1 base and 15 bases, there was a span of 13 bases. DNA for the CDR3: TGCGCCAGCAGCCAAGGCGGGACCTCTAGGTTCTTC. Translation gives CASSQGGTSRFF.

This clone appeared a few times. The chain links TRBV10-1 to TRBJ2-7; 10 bases map to TRBD2. V trimming: 8 bases; J trimming: 4 bases; junction bases outside the gene matches: 5. Germline lookup yields CDR1 WNHNN and CDR2 SYGVQD (reference sequence). CDR3 length equals 13 residues. In DNA, the CDR3 is TGCGCCAGCGGGGCTAGCGGGGGTTACGAGCAGTACTTC. This translates into CASGASGGYEQYF.

The chain carries TRBV10-2 and TRBJ2-2, with 9 bases aligning to TRBD1. The germline CDR1 and CDR2 sequences are WSHSY and SAAADI. V shed 6 bases and J 5 bases; nucleotides not matched to a gene: 7. The CDR3 length is 15 residues. CDR3 in amino acids: CASRTGGAGTGELFF. CDR3 DNA sequence: TGCGCCAGCAGAACAGGGGGCGCGGGTACCGGGGAGCTGTTTTTT.

This CDR3 is CASSMGAGTSFNEQYF. The CDR3, as DNA: TGTGCCAGTAGTATGGGCGCCGGGACTAGCTTCAACGAGCAGTACTTC. The chain links TRBV19 to TRBJ2-7, with TRBD2 identical over 9 bases. Germline V gives CDR1 LNHDA, CDR2 SQIVND (reference sequence). CDR3 length: 16 residues. Trimming at V came to 3 bases and at J to 5 bases, leaving 11 bases not matched to a gene.

CDR3 sequence (DNA): TGCGCCAGCAGCTTGGCAGGACAACTGCACAATGAGCAGTTCTTC. Its translation: CASSLAGQLHNEQFF. This chain joins TRBV5-1 and TRBJ2-1; a possible D gene is TRBD1 (5 bases). Trimming cost V 0 bases and J 5 bases, with 12 bases left between them. The germline V gene encodes CDR1 SGHRS and CDR2 YFSETQ. The CDR3 sequence is 15 residues long.

The chain has TRBV9 and TRBJ2-3; possibly TRBD1 for D (6 bases). The V gene's germline CDR1 is SGDLS and CDR2 YYNGEE. The V end lost 4 bases, the J end lost 0 bases, and 15 bases lay between the germline ends. The CDR3 has 16 amino acids. CDR3 DNA sequence: TGTGCCAGCAGCCTCCACAGGGCAGCTAGCACAGATACGCAGTATTTT. This codes for CASSLHRAASTDTQYF.

The chain employs TRBV10-3 and TRBJ2-2; D is unresolved. V was clipped by 0 bases and J by 5 bases, with 10 bases between them. Germline V gives CDR1 ENHRY, CDR2 SYGVKD. The CDR3 spans 15 residues. The CDR3 loop is CAISESGKRTGELFF. The CDR3 DNA reads TGTGCCATCAGTGAGTCAGGGAAGAGGACCGGGGAGCTGTTTTTT.

For this clone: Other nucleotide sequences in the sample specify the same CDR3. J is TRBJ2-1 and V is TRBV7-6; D is ambiguous. CDR3 length: 15 residues. V was shortened by 1 base and J by 4 bases, with 11 bases between the two germline ends. The germline CDR1 and CDR2 sequences are SGHVS and FNYEAQ. CDR3 sequence: CASSLEGQAYNEQFF. The CDR3 region has the DNA TGTGCCAGCAGCTTAGAAGGGCAGGCTTACAATGAGCAGTTCTTC. Using reference TRBV7-6 and TRBJ2-1 for the parts outside the CDR3, the full variable domain is GAGVSQSPRYKVTKRGQDVALRCDPISGHVSLYWYRQALGQGPEFLTYFNYEAQQDKSGLPNDRFSAERPEGSISTLTIQRTEQRDSAMYRCASSLEGQAYNEQFFGPGTRLTVL.

V gene TRBV11-3 combines with J gene TRBJ2-1; 11 bases match TRBD2. The CDR3 runs to 18 residues. Germline loops: CDR1 SGHNT, CDR2 YENEEA. V lost 4 bases, J lost 2 bases, and 10 bases stayed unmatched. CDR3 nucleotide sequence: TGTGCCAGCAGCTCGATTAGCGGGAGGGCCAGGACCTACAATGAGCAGTTCTTC. Its translation: CASSSISGRARTYNEQFF.

This chain connects TRBV27 to TRBJ2-1; 11 positions match TRBD2. Germline CDR1 MNHEY, CDR2 SMNVEV (reference sequence). This CDR3 comprises 18 residues. The V gene end was trimmed by 0 bases and the J gene end by 4 bases; junction bases not matched to a gene: 8. The chain's CDR3 is CASSLSFMGLAAYNEQFF. CDR3 nucleotide sequence: TGTGCCAGCAGTTTATCCTTCATGGGACTAGCGGCATACAATGAGCAGTTCTTC.

V usage is TRBV9 and J usage is TRBJ2-5; 12 nucleotides line up with TRBD2. CDR1 is SGDLS, CDR2 YYNGEE, per germline. This CDR3 is 18 amino acids long. V lost 0 bases and J lost 0; bases outside the gene matches: 6. CDR3 sequence (DNA): TGTGCCAGCAGCGTAGAACCGGGACTAGCGGGCGACCAAGAGACCCAGTACTTC. This translates into CASSVEPGLAGDQETQYF.

This clone was detected a few times. This rearrangement joins TRBV5-1 to TRBJ1-2; D unresolved. The V end lost 0 bases, the J end lost 2 bases, and 5 bases lay between the germline ends. The CDR3 totals 13 residues. Germline values: CDR1 SGHRS, CDR2 YFSETQ. This CDR3 is CASSLDSNYGYTF. The DNA for the CDR3 is TGCGCCAGCAGCTTGGACAGCAACTATGGCTACACCTTC.

The V call is TRBV10-3, the J call TRBJ1-3; no clear D. Per the germline V gene, CDR1 is ENHRY and CDR2 is SYGVKD. Trimming shortened V by 3 bases and J by 4 bases, and 7 bases separated the two germline ends. This CDR3 comprises 13 residues. The CDR3 loop reads CAISDRQGNTIYF. The DNA for the CDR3 is TGTGCCATCAGTGATAGGCAGGGAAACACCATATATTTT.

This chain uses TRBV7-2 with TRBJ2-7; the match to TRBD1 covers 7 bases. V trimming: 3 bases; J trimming: 6 bases; junction bases outside the gene matches: 14. This CDR3 contains 16 residues. Germline assignment: CDR1 SGHTA and CDR2 FQGNSA. The DNA of the CDR3 is TGTGCCAGCAGCTTGCAAAGTCCCCGGGACAGAGGCGAGCAGTACTTC. This gives the protein CASSLQSPRDRGEQYF. Together with reference TRBV7-2 and TRBJ2-7, the CDR3 gives the full variable domain: GAGVSQSPSNKVTEKGKDVELRCDPISGHTALYWYRQSLGQGLEFLIYFQGNSAPDKSGLPSDRFSAERTGGSVSTLTIQRTQQEDSAVYLCASSLQSPRDRGEQYFGPGTRLTVT.

This clone was detected only once. The J gene is TRBJ2-3, the V gene TRBV2; the match to TRBD2 covers 7 bases. The CDR3 consists of 16 residues. V trimming: 5 bases; J trimming: 2 bases; junction bases outside the gene matches: 10. Germline V lookup: CDR1 SNHLY, CDR2 FYNNEI. The CDR3 region has the DNA TGTGCCAGCAGTACAGGACTAGACACACCCACAGATACGCAGTATTTT. Its translation: CASSTGLDTPTDTQYF. The full variable domain, its missing parts supplied by reference TRBV2 and TRBJ2-3, is EPEVTQTPSHQVTQMGQEVILRCVPISNHLYFYWYRQILGQKVEFLVSFYNNEISEKSEIFDDQFSVERPDGSNFTLKIRSTKLEDSAMYFCASSTGLDTPTDTQYFGPGTRLTVL.

The chain employs TRBV30 and TRBJ2-1; 8 nucleotides agree with TRBD2. Germline V lookup: CDR1 GTSNPN, CDR2 SVGIG (reference sequence). The trim removed 0 bases at V and 7 bases at J, leaving 8 bases unmatched. This CDR3 comprises 15 residues. The CDR3: CAWSVPSGRPNEQFF. For the CDR3, the DNA is TGTGCCTGGAGTGTACCCAGCGGGAGACCTAATGAGCAGTTCTTC.

Worth noting for this clone: Within the sample, other DNA sequences also encode this same CDR3. The chain links TRBV9 to TRBJ2-7; D remains unclear. From germline, CDR1 is SGDLS and CDR2 YYNGEE. The germline V and J ends were trimmed by 0 bases and 6 bases, with 7 bases remaining between them. The CDR3 consists of 12 residues. CDR3 in DNA: TGTGCCAGCAGCGTAGACGGCGGCGAGCAGTACTTC. Residues: CASSVDGGEQYF.

The chain combines TRBV6-5 with TRBJ2-1; weak D call: TRBD1 (5 bases). Trimming shortened V by 3 bases and J by 12 bases, and 18 bases separated the two germline ends. The CDR3 is 14 amino acids. Germline CDR1 is MNHEY and CDR2 is SVGAGI. The CDR3: CASSYDSLIQGQFF. The CDR3 DNA reads as TGTGCCAGCAGTTATGACAGTCTTATTCAAGGGCAGTTCTTC.

This sequence joins TRBV4-3 and TRBJ2-3, with D tentatively TRBD1 (5 bases). The germline V and J ends were trimmed by 0 bases and 5 bases, with 15 bases remaining between them. The CDR3 runs 16 residues. The germline CDR1 and CDR2 sequences are LGHNA and YSLEER. For the CDR3, the DNA is TGCGCCAGCAGCCAAGATCAAGGGGCATCCCGAGATACGCAGTATTTT. It yields the protein CASSQDQGASRDTQYF.